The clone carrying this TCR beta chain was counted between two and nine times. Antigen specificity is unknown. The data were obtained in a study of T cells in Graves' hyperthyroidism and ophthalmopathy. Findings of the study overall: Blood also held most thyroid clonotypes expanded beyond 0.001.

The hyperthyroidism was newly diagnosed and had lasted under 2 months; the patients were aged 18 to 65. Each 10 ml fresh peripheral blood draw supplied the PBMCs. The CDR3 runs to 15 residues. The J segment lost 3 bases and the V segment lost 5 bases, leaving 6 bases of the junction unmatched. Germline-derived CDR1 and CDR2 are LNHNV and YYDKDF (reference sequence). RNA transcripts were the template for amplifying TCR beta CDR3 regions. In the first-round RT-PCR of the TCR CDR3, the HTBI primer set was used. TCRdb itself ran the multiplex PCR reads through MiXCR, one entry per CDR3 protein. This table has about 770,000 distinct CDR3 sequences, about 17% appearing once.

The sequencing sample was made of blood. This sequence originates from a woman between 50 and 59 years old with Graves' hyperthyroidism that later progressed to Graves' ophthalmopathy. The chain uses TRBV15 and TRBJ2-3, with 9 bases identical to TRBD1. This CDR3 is CATSFRTGATDTQYF. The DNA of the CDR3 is TGTGCCACCAGCTTCCGGACAGGGGCAACAGATACGCAGTATTTT.